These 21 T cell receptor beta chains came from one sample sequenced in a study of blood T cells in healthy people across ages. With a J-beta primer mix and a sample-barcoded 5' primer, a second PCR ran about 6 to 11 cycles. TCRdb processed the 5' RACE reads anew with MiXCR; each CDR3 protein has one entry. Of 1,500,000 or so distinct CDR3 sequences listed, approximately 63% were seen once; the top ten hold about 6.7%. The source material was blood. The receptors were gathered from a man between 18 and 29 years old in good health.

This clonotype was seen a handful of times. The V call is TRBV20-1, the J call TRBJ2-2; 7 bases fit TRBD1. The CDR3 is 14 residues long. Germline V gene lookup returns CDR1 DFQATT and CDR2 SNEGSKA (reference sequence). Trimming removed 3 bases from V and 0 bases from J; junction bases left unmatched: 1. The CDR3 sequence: CSASDRANTGELFF. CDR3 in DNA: TGCAGTGCTAGCGACAGGGCGAACACCGGGGAGCTGTTTTTT.

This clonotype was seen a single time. CDR3 nucleotides: TGTGCCAGCAGCTTCGGGGCAGCATTCTACGAGCAGTACTTC. It encodes CASSFGAAFYEQYF. V is TRBV5-6 and J is TRBJ2-7; D is possibly TRBD1 or TRBD2 (5 bases each). V was pared by 2 bases and J by 3 bases, with 12 bases between. Germline-derived CDR1 and CDR2 are SGHDT and YYEEEE. The CDR3 is 14 amino acids.

The CDR3 is CATGNSTVYNEQFF. The CDR3 bases are TGTGCCACAGGGAATTCCACGGTTTACAATGAGCAGTTCTTC. The chain recombines TRBV7-6 with TRBJ2-1, with D perhaps TRBD1 (5 bases). Trimming took 10 bases from V and 4 from J, leaving 17 bases between them. CDR1 and CDR2 from the germline V gene are SGHVS and FNYEAQ. The CDR3 extends over 14 amino acids. Looking up the rest from reference TRBV7-6 and TRBJ2-1 gives the full variable domain: GAGVSQSPRYKVTKRGQDVALRCDPISGHVSLYWYRQALGQGPEFLTYFNYEAQQDKSGLPNDRFSAERPEGSISTLTIQRTEQRDSAMYRCATGNSTVYNEQFFGPGTRLTVL.

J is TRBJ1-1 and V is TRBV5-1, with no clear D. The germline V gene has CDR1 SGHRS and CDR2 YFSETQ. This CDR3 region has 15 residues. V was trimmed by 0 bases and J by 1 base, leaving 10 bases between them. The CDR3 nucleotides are TGCGCCAGCAGCTTGGGGCTCGGAGAGAACACTGAAGCTTTCTTT. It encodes CASSLGLGENTEAFF.

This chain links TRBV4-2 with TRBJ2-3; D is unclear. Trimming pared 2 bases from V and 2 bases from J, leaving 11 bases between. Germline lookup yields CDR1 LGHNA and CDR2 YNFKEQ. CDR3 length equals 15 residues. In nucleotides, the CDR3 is TGTGCCAGCAGCCAACCCCCGGACCTCACAGATACGCAGTATTTT. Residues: CASSQPPDLTDTQYF.

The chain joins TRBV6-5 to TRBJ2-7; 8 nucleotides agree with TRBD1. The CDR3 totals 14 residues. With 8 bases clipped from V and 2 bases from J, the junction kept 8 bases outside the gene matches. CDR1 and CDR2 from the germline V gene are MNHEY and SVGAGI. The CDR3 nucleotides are TGTGCCAGCCGCAGGGGGACAGGTACCTACGAGCAGTACTTC. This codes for CASRRGTGTYEQYF.

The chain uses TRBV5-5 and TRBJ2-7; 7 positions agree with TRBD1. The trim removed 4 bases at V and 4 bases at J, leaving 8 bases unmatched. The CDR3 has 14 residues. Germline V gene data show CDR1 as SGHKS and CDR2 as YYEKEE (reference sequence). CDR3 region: CASSPTGQRYEQYF. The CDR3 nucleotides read TGTGCCAGCAGCCCGACAGGGCAGCGTTACGAGCAGTACTTC.

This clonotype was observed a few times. The chain's CDR3 is CSARPQTGAMDEQYF. In nucleotides, the CDR3 is TGCAGCGCGAGGCCCCAGACAGGGGCGATGGACGAGCAGTACTTC. The chain recombines TRBV29-1 with TRBJ2-7; 8 bases are shared with TRBD1. CDR1 and CDR2 from the germline V gene are SQVTM and ANQGSEA. V trimming: 7 bases; J trimming: 5 bases; junction bases outside the gene matches: 16. The CDR3 length is 15 residues.

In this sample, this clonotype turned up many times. CDR3 loop: CSVDDSYEQYF. In nucleotides, the CDR3 is TGCAGCGTTGATGACTCCTACGAGCAGTACTTC. The chain links TRBV29-1 to TRBJ2-7; D unresolved. The germline V gene encodes CDR1 SQVTM and CDR2 ANQGSEA. This CDR3 is 11 amino acids long. Deletions cut 3 bases from V and 0 bases from J, with 3 bases between.

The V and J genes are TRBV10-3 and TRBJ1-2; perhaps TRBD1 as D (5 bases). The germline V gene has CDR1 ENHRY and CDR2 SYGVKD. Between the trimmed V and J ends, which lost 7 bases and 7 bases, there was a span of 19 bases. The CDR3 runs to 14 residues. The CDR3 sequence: CAITSDRGFLGYTF. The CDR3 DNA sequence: TGTGCCATCACCTCCGACAGAGGGTTTCTTGGCTACACCTTC.

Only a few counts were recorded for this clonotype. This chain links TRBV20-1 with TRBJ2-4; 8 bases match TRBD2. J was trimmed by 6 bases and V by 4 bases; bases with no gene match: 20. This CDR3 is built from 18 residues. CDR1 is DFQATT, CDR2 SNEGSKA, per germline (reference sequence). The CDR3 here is CSATPSTSVTVWGNIQYF. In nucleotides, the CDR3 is TGCAGTGCTACCCCTTCGACTAGCGTAACAGTTTGGGGAAACATTCAGTACTTC.

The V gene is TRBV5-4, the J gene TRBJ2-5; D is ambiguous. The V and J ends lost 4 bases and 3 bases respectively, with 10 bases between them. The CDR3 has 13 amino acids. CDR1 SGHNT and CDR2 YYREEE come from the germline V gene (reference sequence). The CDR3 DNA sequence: TGTGCCAGCAGCCCACTCATAGAAGAGACCCAGTACTTC. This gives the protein CASSPLIEETQYF.

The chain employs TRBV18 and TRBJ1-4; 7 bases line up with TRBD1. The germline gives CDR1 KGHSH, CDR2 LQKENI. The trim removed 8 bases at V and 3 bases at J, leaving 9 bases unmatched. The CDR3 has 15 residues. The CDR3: CASTDRPFSNEKLFF. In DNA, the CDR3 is TGTGCCAGCACGGACAGGCCTTTTTCTAATGAAAAACTGTTTTTT.

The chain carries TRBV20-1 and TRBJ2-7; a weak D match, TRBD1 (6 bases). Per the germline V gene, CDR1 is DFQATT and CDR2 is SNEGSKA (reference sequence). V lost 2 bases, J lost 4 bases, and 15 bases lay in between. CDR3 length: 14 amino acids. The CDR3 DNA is TGCAGTGCTAGACAACACAGGGAATGGTACGAGCAGTACTTC. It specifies CSARQHREWYEQYF.

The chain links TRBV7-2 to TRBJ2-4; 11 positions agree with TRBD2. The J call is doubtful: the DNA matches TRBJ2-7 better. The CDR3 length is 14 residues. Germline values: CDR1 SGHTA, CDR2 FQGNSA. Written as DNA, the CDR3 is TGTGCCAGCAGCTTAGGAGGACTAGCGGGCGAGCAGTACTTC. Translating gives CASSLGGLAGEQYF.

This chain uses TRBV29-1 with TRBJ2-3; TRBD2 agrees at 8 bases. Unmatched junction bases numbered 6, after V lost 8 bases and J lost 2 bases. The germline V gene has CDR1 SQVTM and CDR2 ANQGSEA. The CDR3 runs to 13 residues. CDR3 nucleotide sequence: TGCAGCCCCAGGACTAGCCCCACAGATACGCAGTATTTT. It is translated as CSPRTSPTDTQYF.

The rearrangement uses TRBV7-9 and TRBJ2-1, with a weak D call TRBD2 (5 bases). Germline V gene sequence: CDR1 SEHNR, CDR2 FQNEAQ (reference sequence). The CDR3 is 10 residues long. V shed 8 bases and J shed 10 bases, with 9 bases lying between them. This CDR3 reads CASRRLEQFF. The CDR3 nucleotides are TGTGCCAGCCGGCGACTAGAGCAGTTCTTC.

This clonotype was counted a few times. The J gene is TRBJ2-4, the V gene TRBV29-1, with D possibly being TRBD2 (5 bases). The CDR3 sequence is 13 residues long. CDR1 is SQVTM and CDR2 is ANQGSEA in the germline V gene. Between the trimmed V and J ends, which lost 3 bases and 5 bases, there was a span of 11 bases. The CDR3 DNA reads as TGCAGCGTTGAGACTACCCCTCAAAACATTCAGTACTTC. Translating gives CSVETTPQNIQYF.

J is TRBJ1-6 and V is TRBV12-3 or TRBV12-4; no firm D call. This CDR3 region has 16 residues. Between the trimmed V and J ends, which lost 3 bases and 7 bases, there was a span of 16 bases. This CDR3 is CASSLVGQPKNSPLHF. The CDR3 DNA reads TGTGCCAGCAGTTTGGTGGGCCAGCCGAAAAATTCACCCCTCCACTTT.

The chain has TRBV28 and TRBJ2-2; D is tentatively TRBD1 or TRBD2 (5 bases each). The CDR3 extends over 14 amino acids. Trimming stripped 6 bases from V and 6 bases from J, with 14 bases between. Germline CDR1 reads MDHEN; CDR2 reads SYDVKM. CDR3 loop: CASSPRMGPGELFF. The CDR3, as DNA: TGTGCCAGCAGCCCACGGATGGGACCCGGGGAGCTGTTTTTT.

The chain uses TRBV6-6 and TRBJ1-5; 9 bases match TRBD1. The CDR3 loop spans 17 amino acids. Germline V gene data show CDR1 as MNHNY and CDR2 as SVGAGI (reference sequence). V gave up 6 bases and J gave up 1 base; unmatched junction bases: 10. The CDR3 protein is CASSRRDRVHSNQPQHF. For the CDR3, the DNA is TGTGCCAGCAGCCGCCGGGACAGGGTTCACAGCAATCAGCCCCAGCATTTT.